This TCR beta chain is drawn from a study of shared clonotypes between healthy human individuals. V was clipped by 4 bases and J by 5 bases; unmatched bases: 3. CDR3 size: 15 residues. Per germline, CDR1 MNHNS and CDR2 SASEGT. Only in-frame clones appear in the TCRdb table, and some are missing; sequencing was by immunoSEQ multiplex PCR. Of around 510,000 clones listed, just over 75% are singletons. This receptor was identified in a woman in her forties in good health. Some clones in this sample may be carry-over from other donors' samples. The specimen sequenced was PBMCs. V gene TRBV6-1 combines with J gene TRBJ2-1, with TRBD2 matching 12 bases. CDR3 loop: CASSVGLAGNNEQFF. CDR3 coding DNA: TGTGCCAGCAGTGTTGGACTAGCGGGAAACAATGAGCAGTTCTTC.